Below, 21 T cell receptor beta chains from the same sample are listed, as sequenced in a study of cytomegalovirus exposure and HLA in healthy donors. Assay: immunoSEQ multiplex PCR; the TCRdb copy retains only in-frame clones and omits some. The sample carries over 250,000 clones, roughly 85% recorded once. The sequenced sample was PBMCs. All receptors derive from a woman under 30 in good health and CMV-seronegative.

V and J are TRBV12-5 and TRBJ2-7; D not resolved. The germline V gene encodes CDR1 LGHNT and CDR2 FRNRAP. The CDR3 consists of 11 residues. Trimming left V 6 bases short and J 1 base short, with 4 bases between. CDR3 nucleotide sequence: TGTGCTAGTGGCCCTTCCTACGAGCAGTACTTC. The encoded protein is CASGPSYEQYF.

The J gene is TRBJ2-7, the V gene TRBV11-3; the match to TRBD2 covers 7 bases. The V gene's germline CDR1 is SGHNT and CDR2 YENEEA. Unmatched junction bases numbered 6, after V lost 4 bases and J lost 3 bases. This CDR3 spans 14 amino acids. The CDR3 sequence: CASSWGAGNYEQYF. The CDR3 nucleotides are TGTGCCAGCAGCTGGGGAGCGGGAAACTACGAGCAGTACTTC. Full variable domain (remainder filled in from reference TRBV11-3 and TRBJ2-7): EAGVVQSPRYKIIEKKQPVAFWCNPISGHNTLYWYLQNLGQGPELLIRYENEEAVDDSQLPKDRFSAERLKGVDSTLKIQPAELGDSAVYLCASSWGAGNYEQYFGPGTRLTVT.

V and J are TRBV30 and TRBJ2-7; D possibly corresponds to TRBD2 (6 bases). Looked up from germline, CDR1 is GTSNPN and CDR2 is SVGIG (reference sequence). The CDR3 sequence is 11 residues long. Trimming took 1 base from V and 11 from J, leaving 12 bases between them. The CDR3 loop reads CAWSGSSGEYF. The DNA of the CDR3 is TGTGCCTGGAGTGGCTCGTCGGGGGAGTACTTC.

The chain combines TRBV5-1 with TRBJ1-1; 7 positions agree with TRBD1. CDR3 size: 17 residues. After removal of 0 bases from V and 0 bases from J, the junction contained 8 bases not matched to a gene. Germline CDR1 is SGHRS and CDR2 is YFSETQ. The CDR3 nucleotides read TGCGCCAGCAGCTTGGTTAGGGACAGAAGCATGAACACTGAAGCTTTCTTT. Its translation: CASSLVRDRSMNTEAFF.

A note on this clone: Other DNA sequences from this sample encode an identical CDR3 as well. The genes are TRBV5-1 and TRBJ2-5; 8 nucleotides line up with TRBD1. There are 14 residues in the CDR3. Per germline, CDR1 SGHRS and CDR2 YFSETQ. The V segment lost 0 bases and the J segment 4 bases; nucleotides outside the gene matches: 2. The CDR3 loop is CASSLGRGRETQYF. The CDR3 DNA reads as TGCGCCAGCAGCTTGGGCAGGGGGCGAGAGACCCAGTACTTC.

The J gene is TRBJ1-5, the V gene TRBV18; D not certain. This CDR3 is built from 14 residues. V shed 0 bases and J shed 5 bases, with 8 bases lying between them. Germline CDR1 is KGHSH and CDR2 is LQKENI. Here the CDR3 DNA reads TGTGCCAGCTCACCACCTACAGCGGATCAGCCCCAGCATTTT. Translating gives CASSPPTADQPQHF.

V usage is TRBV28 and J usage is TRBJ1-2, with 7 bases that match TRBD1. The CDR3 runs 16 residues. V was clipped by 5 bases and J by 10 bases; unmatched bases: 19. Germline V gene data show CDR1 as MDHEN and CDR2 as SYDVKM. DNA of the CDR3: TGTGCCAGCAGTCTCCAGGGCACACGCCGCAGGGGGGACTACACCTTC. Its protein is CASSLQGTRRRGDYTF.

The chain employs TRBV9 and TRBJ1-2, with TRBD1 matching over 8 bases. The V and J ends lost 4 bases and 3 bases, in that order; junction bases with no gene match: 5. CDR3 length: 14 amino acids. Germline V gene data show CDR1 as SGDLS and CDR2 as YYNGEE. CDR3 sequence (DNA): TGTGCCAGCAGCCCCGAGGGACAGGACTATGGCTACACCTTC. This translates into CASSPEGQDYGYTF.

This sequence joins TRBV28 and TRBJ1-5; TRBD1 matches 9 bases. This CDR3 comprises 17 residues. J lost 3 bases, V lost 5 bases, and 11 bases had no gene match. Germline V gene lookup returns CDR1 MDHEN and CDR2 SYDVKM. The CDR3 coding sequence is TGTGCCAGCAGTCCACAGGGGGCTGAATGGGCCAATCAGCCCCAGCATTTT. This sequence encodes CASSPQGAEWANQPQHF.

The J gene is TRBJ2-7, the V gene TRBV5-1; 7 nucleotides match TRBD2. The V gene end was trimmed by 3 bases and the J gene end by 3 bases; junction bases not matched to a gene: 9. The CDR3 consists of 15 residues. Germline-derived CDR1 and CDR2 are SGHRS and YFSETQ. CDR3 region: CASSSSPGGSYEQYF. The CDR3 nucleotides are TGCGCCAGCAGCTCCTCGCCGGGCGGGAGCTACGAGCAGTACTTC.

The gene calls are TRBV15 and TRBJ2-7; 11 bases agree with TRBD1. Trimming cost V 1 base and J 6 bases; bases outside gene matches: 26. The CDR3 consists of 22 residues. CDR1 LNHNV and CDR2 YYDKDF come from the germline V gene (reference sequence). The CDR3 nucleotides read TGTGCCACCAGCAGAGCCCGCCCTCTTTCGGGACAGGGGGAACGCAGCATAGGCGAGCAGTACTTC. Its protein is CATSRARPLSGQGERSIGEQYF.

The chain recombines TRBV6-6 with TRBJ1-2, with a tentative D call TRBD1 (5 bases). The CDR3 loop spans 14 amino acids. V was cut by 2 bases and J by 7 bases, with 14 bases left in between. The germline gives CDR1 MNHNY, CDR2 SVGAGI (reference sequence). For the CDR3, the DNA is TGTGCCAGCAGTTACCAGGCAGGGAGGGGTGGCTACACCTTC. This translates into CASSYQAGRGGYTF.

The chain links TRBV30 to TRBJ2-2; perhaps TRBD1 as D (5 bases). V shed 1 base and J shed 8 bases, with 11 bases lying between them. The germline V gene has CDR1 GTSNPN and CDR2 SVGIG (reference sequence). The CDR3 totals 13 residues. CDR3 sequence reads: CAWSGQLRGELFF. The CDR3, as DNA: TGTGCCTGGAGTGGACAGCTCAGGGGGGAGCTGTTTTTT.

The chain carries TRBV6-4 and TRBJ2-1, with D perhaps TRBD2 (5 bases). The V end lost 1 base, the J end lost 3 bases, and 13 bases lay between the germline ends. This CDR3 spans 16 amino acids. Looked up from germline, CDR1 is MRHNA and CDR2 is SNTAGT. CDR3 in amino acids: CASSDLASGYYNEQFF. In DNA form, the CDR3 reads TGTGCCAGCAGTGACTTAGCGAGTGGGTACTACAATGAGCAGTTCTTC.

V is TRBV7-2 and J is TRBJ2-2; 9 positions match TRBD1. Germline V gives CDR1 SGHTA, CDR2 FQGNSA. This CDR3 spans 17 amino acids. V trimming: 5 bases; J trimming: 6 bases; junction bases outside the gene matches: 13. The CDR3 protein is CASSPMGPGTGSGELFF. The CDR3 DNA is TGTGCCAGCAGCCCGATGGGACCCGGGACAGGGTCCGGGGAGCTGTTTTTT.

The chain employs TRBV7-2 and TRBJ1-4; possibly TRBD1 for D (5 bases). The CDR3 sequence is 15 residues long. V was trimmed by 1 base and J by 7 bases, leaving 13 bases between them. Per the germline V gene, CDR1 is SGHTA and CDR2 is FQGNSA. The CDR3 sequence: CASSLVDRGSEKLFF. DNA for the CDR3: TGTGCCAGCAGCTTAGTTGACAGAGGATCTGAAAAACTGTTTTTT.

The chain joins TRBV30 to TRBJ1-6, with no clear D. Germline assignment: CDR1 GTSNPN and CDR2 SVGIG (reference sequence). The V and J ends lost 5 bases and 9 bases respectively, with 8 bases between them. This CDR3 has 11 residues. The DNA of the CDR3 is TGTGCCTGGGGGCCCGGTTCACCCCTCCACTTT. Its translation is CAWGPGSPLHF.

This chain joins TRBV7-2 and TRBJ1-5; 8 bases map to TRBD1. The CDR3 consists of 14 residues. Germline V gene lookup returns CDR1 SGHTA and CDR2 FQGNSA. V lost 6 bases to trimming and J lost 6 bases; unmatched junction nucleotides: 7. This CDR3 is CASSNGQGSQPQHF. CDR3 bases: TGTGCCAGCAGTAACGGACAGGGAAGTCAGCCCCAGCATTTT.

This clone was counted between two and nine times. The chain employs TRBV6-1 and TRBJ2-7; D unresolved. Trimming cost V 3 bases and J 6 bases, with 9 bases left between them. CDR1 MNHNS and CDR2 SASEGT come from the germline V gene. The CDR3 totals 12 residues. The CDR3 nucleotides read TGTGCCAGCAGTGATCAAAACATCGAGCAGTACTTC. Protein: CASSDQNIEQYF.

The rearrangement links TRBV5-1 to TRBJ2-1; TRBD2 aligns across 10 bases. CDR1 SGHRS and CDR2 YFSETQ come from the germline V gene. Trimming cost V 2 bases and J 8 bases; bases outside gene matches: 7. The CDR3 is 15 amino acids. The CDR3 region is CASSFRAGGPDEQFF. DNA of the CDR3: TGCGCCAGCAGCTTCAGAGCGGGAGGGCCTGATGAGCAGTTCTTC.

J is TRBJ1-1 and V is TRBV6-6, with 8 bases identical to TRBD1. This CDR3 is 14 amino acids long. Losses at the gene ends were 2 bases for V and 12 bases for J; bases not matched to a gene: 11. The V gene's germline CDR1 is MNHNY and CDR2 SVGAGI (reference sequence). The CDR3 reads CASSYIRDRFLSFF. The CDR3 DNA reads TGTGCCAGCAGTTACATCCGGGACAGGTTTTTGTCTTTCTTT.